This passage covers 12 T cell receptor beta chains from one sample sequenced in a study of blood T cells in healthy people across ages. With a J-beta primer mix and a sample-barcoded 5' primer, a second PCR ran about 7 to 12 cycles. Via MiXCR, TCRdb re-called the 5' RACE reads, giving one row per CDR3 protein. The sample includes 950,000 to 1,200,000 distinct CDR3 sequences, around two fifths of them seen just once. Sequencing was performed on blood. All receptors come from a man in his late teens or twenties in good health.

V is TRBV13 and J is TRBJ2-1, with TRBD2 identical over 11 bases. CDR3 length equals 17 residues. V lost 5 bases and J lost 0; bases outside the gene matches: 6. CDR1 is PRHDT and CDR2 is FYEKMQ in the germline V gene (reference sequence). The CDR3 spells CASSIGLAGSSYNEQFF. The CDR3 DNA follows: TGTGCCAGCAGCATCGGACTAGCGGGTAGCTCCTACAATGAGCAGTTCTTC.

Concerning this clonotype itself: Its ends do not fully match the called genes, so a read error is possible. The rearrangement uses TRBV5-6 and TRBJ2-1; 13 bases fit TRBD2. The V gene's germline CDR1 is SGHDT and CDR2 YYEEEE. The CDR3 has 15 residues. DNA for the CDR3: TGTGCCGGCAGACCACTAGCGGGGGGGGTCAATGAGCAGTTCTTC. It codes for CAGRPLAGGVNEQFF.

This clonotype has a single count. The chain carries TRBV3-1 and TRBJ1-1; D may be TRBD1 (5 bases). V was cut by 7 bases and J by 0 bases, with 15 bases left in between. Germline CDR1 LGHDT, CDR2 YNNKEL (reference sequence). The length of the CDR3 is 15 residues. CDR3 coding DNA: TGTGCCAGCACCACATCGACAGTTATGAACACTGAAGCTTTCTTT. It is translated as CASTTSTVMNTEAFF. The full variable domain, rest sourced from reference TRBV3-1 and TRBJ1-1, is DTAVSQTPKYLVTQMGNDKSIKCEQNLGHDTMYWYKQDSKKFLKIMFSYNNKELIINETVPNRFSPKSPDKAHLNLHINSLELGDSAVYFCASTTSTVMNTEAFFGQGTRLTVV.

The V call is TRBV11-1, the J call TRBJ1-2, with D possibly being TRBD1 (5 bases). Trimming took 5 bases from V and 3 from J, leaving 13 bases between them. The CDR3 covers 14 residues. Germline CDR1 and CDR2: SGHAT and FQDESV (reference sequence). The CDR3 here is CASSPLTADYGYTF. The CDR3 DNA reads TGTGCCAGCAGCCCATTGACAGCCGACTATGGCTACACCTTC.

Only a few counts were recorded for this clonotype. The chain joins TRBV7-2 to TRBJ2-7; TRBD1 agrees at 9 bases. CDR1 SGHTA and CDR2 FQGNSA come from the germline V gene. V lost 4 bases, J lost 7 bases, and 14 bases stayed unmatched. The CDR3 runs to 16 residues. DNA for the CDR3: TGTGCCAGCAGCTCCTCCGACAGGGGGGAGTACAATGAGCAGTACTTC. It specifies CASSSSDRGEYNEQYF.

This clonotype was seen more than once but under ten times. The chain combines TRBV6-1 with TRBJ2-3; 15 nucleotides agree with TRBD2. Germline V CDR1 and CDR2: MNHNS, SASEGT. V was pared by 5 bases and J by 6 bases, with 9 bases of the junction left unmatched. This CDR3 has 17 residues. The CDR3 region has the DNA TGTGCCAGCAGTACAAGGACTAGCGGGGGGGCCTACGATACGCAGTATTTT. Translation gives CASSTRTSGGAYDTQYF.

The rearrangement joins TRBV5-6 to TRBJ2-1, with D perhaps being TRBD1 or TRBD2 (5 bases each). Germline values: CDR1 SGHDT, CDR2 YYEEEE. The CDR3 loop spans 14 amino acids. V gave up 2 bases and J gave up 6 bases, with 12 bases separating them. CDR3: CASSFLDGGNEQFF. CDR3 in DNA: TGTGCCAGCAGCTTTCTTGATGGGGGCAATGAGCAGTTCTTC.

This rearrangement joins TRBV25-1 to TRBJ2-1; 9 positions agree with TRBD1. The CDR3 covers 15 residues. Trimming removed 7 bases from V and 5 bases from J; junction bases left unmatched: 9. From germline, CDR1 is MGHDK and CDR2 SYGVNS. The CDR3 nucleotides are TGTGCCAGCAATAACGACAGGGGGGTAGACAATGAGCAGTTCTTC. Translation gives CASNNDRGVDNEQFF.

Regarding this clonotype: At one end the junction does not follow the germline gene, possibly because of a read error. The genes are TRBV5-1 and TRBJ1-5; 11 nucleotides line up with TRBD1. Looked up from germline, CDR1 is SGHRS and CDR2 is YFSETQ. This CDR3 has 17 amino acids. CDR3 DNA: TGCGCCAGCAGCCCTTGGACAGGGGGCTTTGTCAATCAGCCTCAGCATTTT. Protein product: CASSPWTGGFVNQPQHF.

The sample holds many counts of this clonotype. Relative to the germline gene, one junction end is altered; a read error may explain this. This chain uses TRBV20-1 with TRBJ2-1; possible D gene TRBD1, 6 bases. CDR3 length: 10 amino acids. Germline V CDR1 and CDR2: DFQATT, SNEGSKA (reference sequence). CDR3 in DNA: TGCAGCGCTACAGGGAATGAGCAGTTCTTC. It codes for CSATGNEQFF.

As regards this clonotype: One end of the junction varies from germline; a read error may be responsible. The V call is TRBV2, the J call TRBJ2-3; weak D call: TRBD2 (5 bases). The CDR3 sequence is 18 residues long. Germline lookup yields CDR1 SNHLY and CDR2 FYNNEI. DNA of the CDR3: TGTGCCAGCAGTGAAGCGCCGGCGGGCCTTCGGGAAAGAGATGCGCAGTATTTT. It codes for CASSEAPAGLRERDAQYF.

The V and J genes are TRBV29-1 and TRBJ2-1; D gene unclear. CDR3 size: 12 residues. The V gene lost 7 bases and the J gene lost 5 bases, with 12 bases spanning the gap. In germline, CDR1 is SQVTM, CDR2 ANQGSEA. CDR3 in amino acids: CSGMRNHNEQFF. The CDR3 region has the DNA TGCAGCGGTATGAGAAACCACAATGAGCAGTTCTTC.